This T cell receptor beta chain was documented in a study of response to subunit inactivated influenza vaccine. A single record per CDR3 protein comes from TCRdb applying MiXCR to the RT-PCR reads. The sample has about half a million distinct CDR3 sequences; 10% to 11% are singletons. Trimming cost V 2 bases and J 3 bases; bases outside gene matches: 2. The CDR3 is 15 amino acids. Germline assignment: CDR1 SGHRS and CDR2 YFSETQ. The specimen comprised PBMCs from blood, sampled more than 35 days after vaccination. The receptor was isolated from a man aged 50-59 years who received an inactivated influenza vaccine. The genes are TRBV5-1 and TRBJ2-1, with 10 bases aligning to TRBD1. As DNA, the CDR3 is TGCGCCAGCAGCTTCGGGACAGGGGACTACAATGAGCAGTTCTTC. Translating it yields CASSFGTGDYNEQFF. The full variable domain, in which reference TRBV5-1 and TRBJ2-1 provide the parts outside the CDR3, is KAGVTQTPRYLIKTRGQQVTLSCSPISGHRSVSWYQQTPGQGLQFLFEYFSETQRNKGNFPGRFSGRQFSNSRSEMNVSTLELGDSALYLCASSFGTGDYNEQFFGPGTRLTVL.